This paragraph reports one T cell receptor beta chain. Its specific antigen is unknown. Base qualities are missing; no much larger clone stands one base away. Hyperthyroidism patients were newly diagnosed, had a disease duration of under 2 months, and were aged 18 to 65 years. The study excluded patients with uncontrolled infections, other autoimmune diseases, pregnancy or lactation. Clinical symptoms, serum thyroxine and TRAb, thyroid ultrasound, and orbital computed tomography formed the basis for the diagnoses. For progressor patients, blood was drawn at the first diagnosis of hyperthyroidism, before any ophthalmopathy symptoms had appeared. Ficoll-Paque density gradient centrifugation was used to isolate PBMCs from 8.5 to 10 ml of fresh peripheral blood. Patients classed as progressors first received a Graves' hyperthyroidism diagnosis and then went on to develop ophthalmopathy during follow-up. Trizol reagent was used to extract total RNA, and RNA quality was then checked on an Agilent 2100 Bioanalyzer.

This entry comes from a study of T cells in Graves' hyperthyroidism and ophthalmopathy (dated by TCRdb to about 2019). A note on the overall study: Peripheral blood was collected at initial diagnosis, before any treatment. TCR V-J signatures able to tell the groups apart were searched for in a discovery cohort of 90 to 100 patients, of whom more than 40 had Graves' ophthalmopathy and around 57 had stable Graves' hyperthyroidism. An independent validation cohort of under 20 hyperthyroidism patients and approximately 15 patients who later progressed to ophthalmopathy tested prospective prediction of ophthalmopathy. The 95 to 100 discovery patients were randomly split 7:3 into training and test sets. In roughly six Graves' hyperthyroidism patients, the study also compared T-cell repertoires from thyroid tissue with T-cell repertoires from blood. After sampling, hyperthyroidism patients received methimazole starting at 30 mg daily, and ophthalmopathy patients received high-dose intravenous methylprednisolone. According to the paper, TCR Vbeta CDR3 sequencing was carried out on 135 peripheral blood samples, which came from approximately 43 ophthalmopathy, about 75 hyperthyroidism and 17 progressor patients.

What the research found in general, with its limitations: Most expanded thyroid clonotypes (frequency above 0.001) were also detected in blood, a finding suggesting that blood repertoires may reflect thyroid immune responses. A model built on a 13 V-J signature distinguished ophthalmopathy from stable hyperthyroidism, reaching over 85% sensitivity and under 84% specificity in cross-validation and 80%/75% in testing. In validation, the model predicted progression to ophthalmopathy with approximately 71% sensitivity and 72% to 85% specificity, a median of roughly seven months before onset. No statistical method was used to fix the sample size in advance, and group allocation was not hidden from the investigators.

TCR beta CDR3 regions were amplified from RNA transcripts. For the first round of RT-PCR on the TCR CDR3, the HTBI primer set was used together with the Qiagen OneStep RT-PCR kit. A second multiplex PCR round built the libraries, followed by size selection and purification. Paired-end sequencing of the libraries was performed with 100 bp reads on an Illumina HiSeq2000. The paper's data handling went like this. SOAPnuke was used to process the raw data, removing reads that contained adapters or uncalled bases, had a mean Phred below 15, or lacked an exact match to the constant primer or identifier. High-quality paired reads were merged using COPE v1.2.5, and each unique nucleotide sequence was defined as a clonotype. MiTCR v1.1 was used to align clonotypes to the IMGT TRBV, TRBD and TRBJ reference segments. The analysis included only V-J combinations with a frequency above 0.0001, which together covered approximately 99% of the repertoires. The TCS score was defined as the ratio of F50 (clonal expansion) to E x V (chaos), calculated using BLOSUM62-based TCRdist between CDR3 peptides within each V-J. Welch's t-statistics and random forest reduced 514 V-J features to around 14, which were used in a naive Bayes classifier (R e1071). TCRdb trimmed the raw reads at Q25, called clones with MiXCR and kept productive beta chains. CDR3 protein duplicates are merged, each entry listing the most common genes and DNA. These V and J calls rely on TCRdb rather than the paper's analysis. This sample holds hundreds of thousands of distinct CDR3 sequences; about 15% were observed only once. Of the sample, 5% to 7% is held by the ten largest clones.

Reading from cysteine to phenylalanine, the CDR3 counts 16 amino acids. Only the CDR3 DNA stays, 48 bases, in frame from base 1. The CDR1 and CDR2 encoded by the germline V gene are MNHNS and SASEGT. V is trimmed back by 5 bases and J by 2 bases, and the junction contains 8 bases that no gene match accounts for. This chain is built from TRBV6-1 and TRBJ1-3, and 8 junction bases match TRBD1. This TCR came from a woman aged 30 to 39 with Graves' hyperthyroidism that later progressed to Graves' ophthalmopathy. Sequencing input: blood. This receptor carries the CDR3 CASSPQGQETGNTIYF. The sequence in DNA is TGTGCCAGCAGTCCTCAGGGACAGGAAACTGGAAACACCATATATTTT.